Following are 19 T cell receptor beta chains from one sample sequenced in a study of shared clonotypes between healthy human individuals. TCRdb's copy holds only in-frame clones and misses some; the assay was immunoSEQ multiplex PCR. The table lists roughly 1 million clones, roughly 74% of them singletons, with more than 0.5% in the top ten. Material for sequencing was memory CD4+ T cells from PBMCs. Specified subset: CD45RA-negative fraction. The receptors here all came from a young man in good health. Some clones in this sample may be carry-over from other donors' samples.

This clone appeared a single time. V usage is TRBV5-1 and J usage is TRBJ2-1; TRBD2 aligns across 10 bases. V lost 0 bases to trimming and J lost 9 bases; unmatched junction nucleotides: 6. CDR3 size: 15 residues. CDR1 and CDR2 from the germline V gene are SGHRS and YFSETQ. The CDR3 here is CASSLDLAGVSEQFF. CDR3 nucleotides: TGCGCCAGCAGCTTGGACCTAGCGGGGGTTTCTGAGCAGTTCTTC.

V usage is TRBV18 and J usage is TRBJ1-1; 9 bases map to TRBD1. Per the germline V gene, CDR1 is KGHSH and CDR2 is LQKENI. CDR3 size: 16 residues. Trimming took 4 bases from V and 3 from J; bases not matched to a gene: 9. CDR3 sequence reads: CASSLNRGPLDTEAFF. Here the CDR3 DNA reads TGTGCCAGCTCACTGAACAGGGGGCCCTTAGACACTGAAGCTTTCTTT.

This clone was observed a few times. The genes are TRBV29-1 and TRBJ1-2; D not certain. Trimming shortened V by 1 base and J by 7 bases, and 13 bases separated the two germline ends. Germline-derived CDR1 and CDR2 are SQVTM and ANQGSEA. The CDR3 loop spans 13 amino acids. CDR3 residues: CSVEGGNVGGYTF. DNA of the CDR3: TGCAGCGTTGAAGGGGGAAATGTGGGTGGCTACACCTTC.

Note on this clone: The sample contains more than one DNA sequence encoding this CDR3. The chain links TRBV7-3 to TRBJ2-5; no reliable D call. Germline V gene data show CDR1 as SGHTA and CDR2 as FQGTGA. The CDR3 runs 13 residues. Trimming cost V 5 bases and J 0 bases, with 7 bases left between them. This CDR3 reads CASSARNQETQYF. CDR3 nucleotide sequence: TGTGCCAGCAGCGCGCGGAACCAAGAGACCCAGTACTTC.

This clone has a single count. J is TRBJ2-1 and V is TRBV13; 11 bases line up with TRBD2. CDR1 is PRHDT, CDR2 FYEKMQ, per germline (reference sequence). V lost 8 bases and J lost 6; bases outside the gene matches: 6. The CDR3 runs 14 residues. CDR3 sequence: CASLAGGESNEQFF. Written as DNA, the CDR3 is TGTGCCAGCCTAGCGGGAGGAGAGAGCAATGAGCAGTTCTTC. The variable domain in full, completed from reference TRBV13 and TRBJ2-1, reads AAGVIQSPRHLIKEKRETATLKCYPIPRHDTVYWYQQGPGQDPQFLISFYEKMQSDKGSIPDRFSAQQFSDYHSELNMSSLELGDSALYFCASLAGGESNEQFFGPGTRLTVL.

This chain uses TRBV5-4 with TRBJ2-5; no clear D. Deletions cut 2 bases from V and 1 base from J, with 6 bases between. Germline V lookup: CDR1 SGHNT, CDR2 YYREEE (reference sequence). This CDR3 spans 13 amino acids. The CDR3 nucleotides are TGTGCCAGCAGCTTAAACTCCCAAGAGACCCAGTACTTC. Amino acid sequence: CASSLNSQETQYF.

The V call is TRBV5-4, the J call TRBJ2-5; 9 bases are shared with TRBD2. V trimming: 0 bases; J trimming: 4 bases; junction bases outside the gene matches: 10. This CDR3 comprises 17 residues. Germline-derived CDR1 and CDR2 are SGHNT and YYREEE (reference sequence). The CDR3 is CASSLDGTSLGRETQYF. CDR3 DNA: TGTGCCAGCAGCTTGGATGGGACTAGCCTTGGGAGAGAGACCCAGTACTTC.

The CDR3, as DNA: TGCGCCAGCAGCTTCAGTGACGAGCAGTACTTC. Residues: CASSFSDEQYF. The chain recombines TRBV5-1 with TRBJ2-7; unclear D gene. The CDR3 is made up of 11 amino acids. Germline V gene data show CDR1 as SGHRS and CDR2 as YFSETQ. Trimming pared 2 bases from V and 5 bases from J, leaving 5 bases between.

The CDR3 region is CASSLYRYEQYF. For the CDR3, the DNA is TGTGCCAGCAGCTTATATAGGTACGAGCAGTACTTC. This chain links TRBV7-2 with TRBJ2-7; D unclear. Germline V gene lookup returns CDR1 SGHTA and CDR2 FQGNSA. V lost 2 bases and J lost 4, with 6 bases in between. The CDR3 length is 12 residues.

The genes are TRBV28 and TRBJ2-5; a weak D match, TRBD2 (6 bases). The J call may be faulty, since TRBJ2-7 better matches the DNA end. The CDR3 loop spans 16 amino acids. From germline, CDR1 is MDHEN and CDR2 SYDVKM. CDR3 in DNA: TGTGCCAGCAGTTTGATCGGGAGATCTAGGATCTACGAGCAGTACTTC. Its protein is CASSLIGRSRIYEQYF.

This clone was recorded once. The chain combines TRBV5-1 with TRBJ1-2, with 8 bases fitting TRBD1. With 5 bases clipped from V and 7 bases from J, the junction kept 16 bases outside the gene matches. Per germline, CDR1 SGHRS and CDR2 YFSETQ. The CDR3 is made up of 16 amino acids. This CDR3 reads CASRQNQGARLVGYTF. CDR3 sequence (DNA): TGCGCCAGCAGACAGAACCAGGGGGCGCGCCTCGTTGGCTACACCTTC.

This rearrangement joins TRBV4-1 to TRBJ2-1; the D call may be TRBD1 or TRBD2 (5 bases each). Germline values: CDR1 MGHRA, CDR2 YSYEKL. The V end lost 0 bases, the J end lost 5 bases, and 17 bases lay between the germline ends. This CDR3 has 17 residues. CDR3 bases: TGCGCCAGCAGCCAAGATCCCCCGGGGCTAGCAGACAATGAGCAGTTCTTC. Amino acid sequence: CASSQDPPGLADNEQFF.

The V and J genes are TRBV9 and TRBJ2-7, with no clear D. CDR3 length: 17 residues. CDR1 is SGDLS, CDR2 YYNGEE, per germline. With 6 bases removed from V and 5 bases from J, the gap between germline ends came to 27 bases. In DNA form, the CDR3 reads TGTGCCAGCAACAAAAACCGCCTGAGTACCGGGCCGGACGAGCAGTACTTC. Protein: CASNKNRLSTGPDEQYF. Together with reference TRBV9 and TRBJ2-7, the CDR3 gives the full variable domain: DSGVTQTPKHLITATGQRVTLRCSPRSGDLSVYWYQQSLDQGLQFLIQYYNGEERAKGNILERFSAQQFPDLHSELNLSSLELGDSALYFCASNKNRLSTGPDEQYFGPGTRLTVT.

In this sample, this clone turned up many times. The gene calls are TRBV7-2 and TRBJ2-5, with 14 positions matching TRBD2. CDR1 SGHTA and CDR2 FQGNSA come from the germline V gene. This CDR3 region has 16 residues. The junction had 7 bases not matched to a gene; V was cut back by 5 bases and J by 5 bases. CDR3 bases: TGTGCCAGCAGCGGTGGGACTAGCGGGAGTCGGGAGACCCAGTACTTC. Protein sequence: CASSGGTSGSRETQYF. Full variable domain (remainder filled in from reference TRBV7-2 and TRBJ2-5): GAGVSQSPSNKVTEKGKDVELRCDPISGHTALYWYRQSLGQGLEFLIYFQGNSAPDKSGLPSDRFSAERTGGSVSTLTIQRTQQEDSAVYLCASSGGTSGSRETQYFGPGTRLLVL.

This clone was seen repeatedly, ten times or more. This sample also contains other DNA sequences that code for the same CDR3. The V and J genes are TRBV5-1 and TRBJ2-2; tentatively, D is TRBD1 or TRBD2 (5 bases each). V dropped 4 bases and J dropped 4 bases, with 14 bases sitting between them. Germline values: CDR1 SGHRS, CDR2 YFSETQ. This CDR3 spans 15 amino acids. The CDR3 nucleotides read TGCGCCAGCAGCCTGCAAGGGACCCCCACCGGGGAGCTGTTTTTT. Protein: CASSLQGTPTGELFF.

In DNA, the CDR3 is TGCGCCAGCAGCTTGATAGGCAGGGGGCATTACGAGCAGTACTTC. It encodes CASSLIGRGHYEQYF. The V call is TRBV5-1, the J call TRBJ2-7, with 8 bases identical to TRBD1. From germline, CDR1 is SGHRS and CDR2 YFSETQ. Germline trimming cut 1 base from V and 4 bases from J; bases unmatched to any gene: 7. The CDR3 runs to 15 residues.

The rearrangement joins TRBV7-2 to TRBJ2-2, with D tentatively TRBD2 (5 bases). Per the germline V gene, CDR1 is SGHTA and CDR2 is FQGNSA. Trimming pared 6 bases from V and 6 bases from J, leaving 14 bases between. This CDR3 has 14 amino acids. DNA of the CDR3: TGTGCCAGCAGATTCTCGAGGGCTGCCGGGGAGCTGTTTTTT. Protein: CASRFSRAAGELFF.

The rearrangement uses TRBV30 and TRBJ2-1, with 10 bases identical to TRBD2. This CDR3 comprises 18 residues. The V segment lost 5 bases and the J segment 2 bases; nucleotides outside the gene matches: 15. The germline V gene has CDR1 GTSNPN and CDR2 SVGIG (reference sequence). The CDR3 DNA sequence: TGTGCCTGGGGGGGGACTAGCGCCTACCACTCTACCTACAATGAGCAGTTCTTC. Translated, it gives CAWGGTSAYHSTYNEQFF.

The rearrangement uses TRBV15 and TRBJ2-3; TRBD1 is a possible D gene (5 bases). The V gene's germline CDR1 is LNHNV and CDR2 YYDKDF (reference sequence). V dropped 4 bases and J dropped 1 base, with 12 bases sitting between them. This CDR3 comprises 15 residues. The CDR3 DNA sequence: TGTGCCACCAGCACCCGCAGGGTTCGCACAGATACGCAGTATTTT. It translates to CATSTRRVRTDTQYF.